The entry below gives a single TCR beta chain sequence along with its context. V trimming: 6 bases; J trimming: 8 bases; junction bases outside the gene matches: 3. This CDR3 spans 11 amino acids. Germline V gene lookup returns CDR1 SEHNR and CDR2 FQNEAQ (reference sequence). These data come from a study of blood T cell repertoires in COVID-19. Sequencing was performed with immunoSEQ multiplex PCR; in TCRdb, only in-frame clones are kept and a portion is missing. The repertoire has fewer than 40,000 clones, 80% of them found once; the top ten carry roughly 29%. The receptor was isolated from a man at least 80 years old with acute or convalescent COVID-19. Sequencing used peripheral blood. The chain recombines TRBV7-9 with TRBJ1-2; TRBD1 aligns across 7 bases. CDR3 DNA: TGTGCCAGCAGACAGGGGAGCGGCTACACCTTC. It yields the protein CASRQGSGYTF.